This T cell receptor beta chain originates from a study of cytomegalovirus exposure and HLA in healthy donors. PCR was performed using 60 Vbeta and 13 Jbeta primers. Only in-frame clones appear in the TCRdb table, and some are missing; sequencing was by immunoSEQ multiplex PCR. There are some 130,000 clones in the sample; roughly 70% occur only once, and roughly 2% lies in the top ten. The CDR3 totals 13 residues. Trimming at V came to 4 bases and at J to 8 bases, leaving 4 bases not matched to a gene. The germline CDR1 and CDR2 sequences are SGHRS and YFSETQ. V gene TRBV5-1 combines with J gene TRBJ1-4; 8 bases agree with TRBD1. This receptor was identified in a woman in her sixties in good health and CMV-seropositive. Input material: PBMCs. Here the CDR3 DNA reads TGCGCCAGCAGCGAACAGGGGGGCGAAAAACTGTTTTTT. Translation gives CASSEQGGEKLFF.